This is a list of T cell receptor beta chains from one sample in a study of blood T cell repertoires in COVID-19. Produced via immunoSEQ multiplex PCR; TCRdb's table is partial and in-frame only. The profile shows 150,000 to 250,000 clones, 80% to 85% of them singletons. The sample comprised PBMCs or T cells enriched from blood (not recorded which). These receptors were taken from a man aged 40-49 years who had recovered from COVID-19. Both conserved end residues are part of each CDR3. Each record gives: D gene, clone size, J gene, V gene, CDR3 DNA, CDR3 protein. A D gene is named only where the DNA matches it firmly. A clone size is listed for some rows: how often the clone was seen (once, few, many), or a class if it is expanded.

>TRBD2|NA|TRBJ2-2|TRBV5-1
TGCGCCAGCAGCTTGGGTCCTAGCGGGCTGTTAACAAACACCGGGGAGCTGTTTTTT
CASSLGPSGLLTNTGELFF
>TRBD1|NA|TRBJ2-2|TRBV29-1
TGCAGCGTTTGGACAGGTGGAAACACCGGGGAGCTGTTTTTT
CSVWTGGNTGELFF
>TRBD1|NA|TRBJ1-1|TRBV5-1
TGCGCCAGCAGCCCCATCCGGGACAGGGAAGCTTTCTTT
CASSPIRDREAFF
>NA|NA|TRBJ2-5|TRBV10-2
TGCGCCAGCAGTGAGCCCAACCTACAAGAGACCCAGTACTTC
CASSEPNLQETQYF
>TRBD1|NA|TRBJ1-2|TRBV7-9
TGTGCCAGCAGCACGACAGGGTTCACTGGCTACACCTTC
CASSTTGFTGYTF
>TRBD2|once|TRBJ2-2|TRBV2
TGTGCCAGCAGTGCAACTGGGCGCGGGGGTCGGGCCGGGGAGCTGTTTTTT
CASSATGRGGRAGELFF
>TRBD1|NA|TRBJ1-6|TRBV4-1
TGCGCCAGCGGTTGGACAGGGGGGAATTCACCCCTCCACTTT
CASGWTGGNSPLHF
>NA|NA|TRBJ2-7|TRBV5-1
TGCGCCAGCAGCATGAATAACGGGGGTCAGGGGGCCTACGAGCAGTACTTC
CASSMNNGGQGAYEQYF
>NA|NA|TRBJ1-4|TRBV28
TGTGCCAGCAGCGTCGAAGCAGGAACTGAAAAACTGTTTTTT
CASSVEAGTEKLFF
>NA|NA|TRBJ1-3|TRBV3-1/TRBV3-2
TGTGCCAGCAGCCAAACGGGGGTAGCTGGAAACACCATATATTTT
CASSQTGVAGNTIYF
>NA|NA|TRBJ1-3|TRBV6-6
TGTGCCAGCAACCTACAGGACTCTGGAAACACCATATATTTT
CASNLQDSGNTIYF
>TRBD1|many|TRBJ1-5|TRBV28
TGTGCCAGTGGGCCCAGGGGGCAGAATCAGCCCCAGCATTTT
CASGPRGQNQPQHF
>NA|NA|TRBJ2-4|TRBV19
TGTGCCAGTAAGGGGCCCTCGAACATTCAGTACTTC
CASKGPSNIQYF
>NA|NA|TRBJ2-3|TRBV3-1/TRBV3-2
TGTGCCAGCAGCCAAGATGGACAACGCACAGATACGCAGTATTTT
CASSQDGQRTDTQYF
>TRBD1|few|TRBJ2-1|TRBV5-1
TGCGCCAGCAGCGAACGGACAGGGGGCAATGAGCAGTTCTTC
CASSERTGGNEQFF
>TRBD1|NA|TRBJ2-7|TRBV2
TGTGCCAGCAAGGCAGGGGGCTTAGGGGAGCAGTACTTC
CASKAGGLGEQYF
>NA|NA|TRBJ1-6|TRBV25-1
TGTGCCAGCAGACAGTACGATTCACCCCTCCACTTT
CASRQYDSPLHF
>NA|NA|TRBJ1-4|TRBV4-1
TGCGCCAGCAGCCAAGCGGGCCTGGGGCGTGAAAAACTGTTTTTT
CASSQAGLGREKLFF
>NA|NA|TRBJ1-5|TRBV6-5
TGTGCCAGCAGTTACTCTAGCAGTCTAGATCAGCCCCAGCATTTT
CASSYSSSLDQPQHF
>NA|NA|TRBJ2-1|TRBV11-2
TGTGCCAGCAGCTTAGCCGGCTCCTACAATGAGCAGTTCTTC
CASSLAGSYNEQFF
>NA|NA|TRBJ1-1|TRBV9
TGTGCCAGCGGGCCTGACATGAACACTGAAGCTTTCTTT
CASGPDMNTEAFF
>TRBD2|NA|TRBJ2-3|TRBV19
TGTGCCAGTAAAATTAGCGGGGCCACAGATACGCAGTATTTT
CASKISGATDTQYF
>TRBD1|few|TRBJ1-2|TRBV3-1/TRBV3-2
TGTGCCAGCAGGGACAGGGGGACGGATGGCTACACCTTC
CASRDRGTDGYTF
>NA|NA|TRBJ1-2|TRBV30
TGTGCCTGGAGTATAGGGGGTGTTCGAGGCTACACCTTC
CAWSIGGVRGYTF
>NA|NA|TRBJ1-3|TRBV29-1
TGCAGCGTTGAATCGGGGTCAGGAAACACCATATATTTT
CSVESGSGNTIYF
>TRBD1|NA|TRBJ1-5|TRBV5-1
TGCGCCAGCAGCTTGTATACAGGGGGCAATCAGCCCCAGCATTTT
CASSLYTGGNQPQHF
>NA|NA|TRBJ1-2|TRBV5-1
TGCGCCAGCAGCTTGTTTCCCGGAGATGAGTACACCTTC
CASSLFPGDEYTF
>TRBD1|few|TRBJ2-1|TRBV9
TGTGCCAGCAGCGCTCCCTCGGGACAGGGCGTCAATGAGCAGTTCTTC
CASSAPSGQGVNEQFF
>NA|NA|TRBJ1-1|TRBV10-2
TGCGCCAGCAGTGAGTCGGAAGGGGTGAACACTGAAGCTTTCTTT
CASSESEGVNTEAFF
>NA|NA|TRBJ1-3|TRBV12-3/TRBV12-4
TGTGCCAGCAGCCCTGTCTCTGGAAACACCATATATTTT
CASSPVSGNTIYF
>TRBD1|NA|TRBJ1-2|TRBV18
TGTGCCAGCTCCCTGGACAGGACTACGAACTATGGCTACACCTTC
CASSLDRTTNYGYTF
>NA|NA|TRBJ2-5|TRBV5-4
TGTGCCAGCAGCTCCCGGGACAACTTTCAGGCTGAGACCCAGTACTTC
CASSSRDNFQAETQYF
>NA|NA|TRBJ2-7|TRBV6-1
TGTGCCAGCGGTGACCCAGGTTATGGTGGATACGAGCAGTACTTC
CASGDPGYGGYEQYF
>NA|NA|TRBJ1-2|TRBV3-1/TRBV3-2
TGTGCCAGCAGCCAAGATCTTGGGAGGTTAGACTATGGCTACACCTTC
CASSQDLGRLDYGYTF
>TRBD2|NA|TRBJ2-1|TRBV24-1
TGTGCCACCAGTGATGTGACTAGCGGGGTTTCCTACAATGAGCAGTTCTTC
CATSDVTSGVSYNEQFF
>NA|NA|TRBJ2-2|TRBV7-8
TGTGCCAGCAGTCCCCAGGTGAACACCGGGGAGCTGTTTTTT
CASSPQVNTGELFF
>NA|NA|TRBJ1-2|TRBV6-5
TGTGCCACCGATGGGGGGGGTTACTATTATGGCTACACCTTC
CATDGGGYYYGYTF
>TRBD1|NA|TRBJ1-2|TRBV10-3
TGTGCCATCAGTGAGTCAATTAACAGGGGAATTAACTATGGCTACACCTTC
CAISESINRGINYGYTF
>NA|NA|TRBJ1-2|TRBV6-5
TGTGCCAGCAGCGATCCAGGGGCCTACTATGGCTACACCTTC
CASSDPGAYYGYTF